The clone carrying this TCR beta chain has just a few counts. There are 15 residues in the CDR3. Between the trimmed V and J ends, which lost 0 bases and 0 bases, there was a span of 8 bases. The germline V gene encodes CDR1 SQVTM and CDR2 ANQGSEA. The PCR contained 60 Vbeta and 13 Jbeta primers. Produced via immunoSEQ multiplex PCR; TCRdb's table is partial and in-frame only. The top ten clones hold about 29% of a sample with about 120,000 clones, around 74% of them seen once. This specimen belongs to a study of cytomegalovirus exposure and HLA in healthy donors. This chain uses TRBV29-1 with TRBJ1-4; no firm D call. The receptor comes from a man aged 55 to 70 in good health and CMV-seropositive. Source material: PBMCs. For the CDR3, the DNA is TGCAGCGTTGAAGATGTCATTGCAACTAATGAAAAACTGTTTTTT. Translating it yields CSVEDVIATNEKLFF. The variable domain in full, with the rest retrieved from reference TRBV29-1 and TRBJ1-4, is SAVISQKPSRDICQRGTSLTIQCQVDSQVTMMFWYRQQPGQSLTLIATANQGSEATYESGFVIDKFPISRPNLTFSTLTVSNMSPEDSSIYLCSVEDVIATNEKLFFGSGTQLSVL.